This record concerns one TCR beta chain sequence. Its antigen target is currently unknown. Base qualities were left out, and no much larger clone turns up one base away. The collaborating institutions used their own protocols to collect whole blood in K2EDTA tubes. For TCRbeta analysis, collaborators shipped samples as frozen whole blood, isolated PBMCs, or DNA extracted from either of those sample types. The data derive from a study of blood T cell repertoires in COVID-19 (dated by TCRdb to the early 2020s). Regarding the research as a whole: Samples covering the acute and convalescent phases of COVID-19 were provided by collaborators in the United States, Italy and Spain. Subjects who had been exposed to COVID-19, were actively infected with it, or had recovered from it provided the deeply sampled blood TCRbeta repertoires that made up the dataset. A freely available public database, intended as a resource for researchers studying the immune response to SARS-CoV-2, is where the repertoires were released. Samples were obtained from the ongoing ImmuneRACE study (first 160 participants) and from 1,200 or so subjects provided by 6 global collaborators. A de-identified subject ID, COVID-19 status, age in years and sex were almost always included in the sample metadata. The prospective study material was composed of cDNA or gDNA derived from T cells, B-cell-depleted T cells, or PBMCs. Where HLA class I and class II types were available, the types were taken from metadata supplied by the sample provider, not from assay-based typing. What the work shows at the level of the full study, not this receptor alone: The amount of clinical and demographic metadata varied by source and participant and was provided uncurated.

Looking up the germline V gene (reference sequence) yields CDR1 MNHEY and CDR2 SMNVEV. V sheds 2 bases and J sheds 3 bases, leaving 10 bases between their ends. From the cysteine up to the phenylalanine, the CDR3 has a length of 14 residues. The CDR3 DNA has 42 bases and is translated from base 1. TCRbeta CDR3 regions were amplified from genomic DNA by means of the immunoSEQ Assay, a bias-controlled multiplex PCR. In the source study's methods: The number of nucleated cells in each sample was estimated from the amplification of reference gene primers within the assay. Sequence reads were collapsed and filtered to measure the absolute abundance of every unique TCRbeta CDR3 rearrangement. For each sample, productive Simpson clonality was calculated as the square root of Simpson's diversity index across productive rearrangements. TCRdb retrieved this table from immuneACCESS and kept in-frame rearrangements only. Not all clones are present; in checked studies, unresolved V genes account for under half, and no reason is known for the remainder. D and trimming come from the DNA, and the V and J calls and clone size come from that table. Here the sample has 200,000 to 250,000 clones; 82% occur a single time. The biggest ten clones account for 3% to 4.5% of the sample.

The receptor's source is a woman of 80 years or more with acute or convalescent COVID-19. The specimen was peripheral blood. The sequence links TRBV27 to TRBJ2-5; possibly the D gene is TRBD1, per 5 matching bases. The DNA is as follows: TGTGCCAGCAGTTTAGCAGGCAGGGAAGAGACCCAGTACTTC. This encodes CASSLAGREETQYF.